The clone carrying this TCR beta chain was detected many times. V was cut by 6 bases and J by 0 bases, with 14 bases left in between. Per the germline V gene, CDR1 is MNHEY and CDR2 is SVGEGT. This CDR3 is built from 16 residues. This entry belongs to a study of blood T cells in healthy people across ages. A sample-barcoded 5' primer and a J-beta primer mix were used in a second PCR of about 7 to 12 cycles. TCRdb re-called the 5' RACE reads through MiXCR, storing one row per CDR3 protein. The sample lists 500,000 to 600,000 distinct CDR3 sequences, 27% seen once, with about a fifth in the top ten. The material sequenced was blood. The receptor was derived from a woman in her 70s in good health. This chain connects TRBV6-2 or TRBV6-3 to TRBJ1-4; D is uncertain. The CDR3 bases are TGTGCCAGCAGCTCTCGAGGAGAAGCAACTAATGAAAAACTGTTTTTT. This gives the protein CASSSRGEATNEKLFF.